Presented here are 29 T cell receptor beta chains from one specimen sequenced in a study of blood T cell repertoires in COVID-19. Sequencing was performed with immunoSEQ multiplex PCR; in TCRdb, only in-frame clones are kept and a portion is missing. Seen here are a few hundred thousand clones, approximately 85% observed once, and the top ten hold 1.5% to 2%. The specimen sequenced was peripheral blood. These receptors were collected from a woman aged 45-65 years with acute or convalescent COVID-19.

This chain links TRBV28 with TRBJ2-7; D uncertain. The CDR3 is 15 amino acids. V was pared by 5 bases and J by 2 bases, with 16 bases between. Germline V gives CDR1 MDHEN, CDR2 SYDVKM. The CDR3 protein is CASSTDTYVPYEQYF. The CDR3 DNA is TGTGCCAGCAGTACCGACACCTATGTACCCTACGAGCAGTACTTC.

The chain joins TRBV24-1 to TRBJ1-4; 9 nucleotides agree with TRBD1. The V segment lost 4 bases and the J segment 7 bases; nucleotides outside the gene matches: 9. The CDR3 spans 16 residues. Germline V gene sequence: CDR1 KGHDR, CDR2 SFDVKD. The CDR3 here is CATSEAATGGGEKLFF. DNA of the CDR3: TGTGCCACCAGTGAGGCTGCGACAGGGGGAGGTGAAAAACTGTTTTTT.

V is TRBV3-1 (or the pseudogene TRBV3-2) and J is TRBJ2-5; 8 positions match TRBD1. This CDR3 is 17 amino acids long. Germline V gene lookup returns CDR1 LGHDT and CDR2 YNNKEL (reference sequence). With V trimmed by 0 bases and J by 6 bases, 12 bases remained unmatched. For the CDR3, the DNA is TGTGCCAGCAGCCAAGAAAAGGTCAGGGGGCTGGCAAAGACCCAGTACTTC. Translation: CASSQEKVRGLAKTQYF.

This chain links TRBV10-3 with TRBJ2-7; TRBD1 might be the D (6 bases). Between the trimmed V and J ends, which lost 0 bases and 4 bases, there was a span of 10 bases. CDR1 is ENHRY and CDR2 is SYGVKD in the germline V gene. The CDR3 runs 14 residues. CDR3 nucleotides: TGTGCCATCAGTGAGTCGACAGGCCGGTACGAGCAGTACTTC. This codes for CAISESTGRYEQYF.

The chain couples TRBV25-1 to TRBJ2-7; the D gene is possibly TRBD2 (6 bases). Germline assignment: CDR1 MGHDK and CDR2 SYGVNS. The CDR3 is made up of 14 amino acids. V lost 6 bases to trimming and J lost 3 bases, with 15 bases between them. CDR3 region: CASSLPGGGYEQYF. CDR3 coding DNA: TGTGCCAGCAGCCTGCCCGGGGGAGGCTACGAGCAGTACTTC.

For the CDR3, the DNA is TGTGCCAGCAGCCCCGACAGGAGCTCCTACAATGAGCAGTTCTTC. Its translation is CASSPDRSSYNEQFF. This sequence joins TRBV7-3 and TRBJ2-1, with D maybe TRBD1 (6 bases). CDR1 is SGHTA and CDR2 is FQGTGA in the germline V gene. Trimming left V 5 bases short and J 0 bases short, with 11 bases between. The CDR3 length is 15 residues.

J is TRBJ2-1 and V is TRBV27, with 10 bases aligning to TRBD2. The V gene's germline CDR1 is MNHEY and CDR2 SMNVEV (reference sequence). The CDR3 length is 17 residues. Trimming took 0 bases from V and 4 from J; bases not matched to a gene: 6. CDR3 nucleotides: TGTGCCAGCAGTTTATCCAGGACTAGCGGATATTACAATGAGCAGTTCTTC. This sequence encodes CASSLSRTSGYYNEQFF.

This rearrangement joins TRBV19 to TRBJ2-7; perhaps TRBD2 as D (5 bases). The CDR3 sequence is 16 residues long. The germline V and J ends were trimmed by 6 bases and 0 bases, with 18 bases remaining between them. Germline V gene sequence: CDR1 LNHDA, CDR2 SQIVND (reference sequence). This chain's CDR3 is CASRRAGGPSSYEQYF. The CDR3 bases are TGTGCCAGTAGGCGGGCGGGCGGGCCGAGCTCCTACGAGCAGTACTTC.

The V and J genes are TRBV15 and TRBJ1-1; tentative D call: TRBD1 (6 bases). Germline values: CDR1 LNHNV, CDR2 YYDKDF (reference sequence). V was cut by 1 base and J by 1 base, with 22 bases left in between. The CDR3 is made up of 19 amino acids. CDR3 sequence reads: CATSRVPPPSGHPNTEAFF. The DNA of the CDR3 is TGTGCCACCAGCAGAGTTCCACCACCCTCGGGACACCCGAACACTGAAGCTTTCTTT.

The genes are TRBV9 and TRBJ2-1; 12 nucleotides match TRBD2. V dropped 3 bases and J dropped 10; count of bases not matched to a gene: 5. The length of the CDR3 is 14 residues. Germline loops: CDR1 SGDLS, CDR2 YYNGEE. CDR3 in DNA: TGTGCCAGCAGCGACAGGACTAGCGGGACCGAGCAGTTCTTC. Translating it yields CASSDRTSGTEQFF.

The chain combines TRBV5-1 with TRBJ2-6; D unresolved. V shed 0 bases and J shed 1 base, with 2 bases lying between them. This CDR3 is 14 amino acids long. Germline CDR1 and CDR2: SGHRS and YFSETQ. The CDR3 sequence is CASSLASGANVLTF. The CDR3 DNA follows: TGCGCCAGCAGCTTGGCGTCTGGGGCCAACGTCCTGACTTTC.

The V call is TRBV19, the J call TRBJ2-2; 8 nucleotides match TRBD1. CDR3 length: 17 residues. J was trimmed by 8 bases and V by 0 bases; bases with no gene match: 11. Per germline, CDR1 LNHDA and CDR2 SQIVND (reference sequence). CDR3 protein: CASSIDGRGLFGGELFF. In DNA form, the CDR3 reads TGTGCCAGTAGTATAGATGGCAGGGGGCTATTCGGTGGGGAGCTGTTTTTT.

This chain links TRBV28 with TRBJ2-2; TRBD2 agrees at 8 bases. The CDR3 is 16 amino acids. J gave up 4 bases and V 7 bases, and 11 bases lay outside the gene matches. Germline CDR1 reads MDHEN; CDR2 reads SYDVKM. DNA for the CDR3: TGTGCCAGCATAGCGCCTGGACTAGCCCCCACCGGGGAGCTGTTTTTT. Translated: CASIAPGLAPTGELFF.

The chain couples TRBV6-5 to TRBJ2-4; D is uncertain. Trimming shortened V by 5 bases and J by 9 bases, and 11 bases separated the two germline ends. Germline V CDR1 and CDR2: MNHEY, SVGAGI. The length of the CDR3 is 12 residues. The CDR3: CASSPDSGIQYF. The CDR3 DNA follows: TGTGCCAGCAGTCCCGACTCGGGCATTCAGTACTTC.

This clone is a singleton in its sample. The CDR3: CASSLGTVGISGNTIYF. The CDR3 coding sequence is TGTGCCAGCAGCCTCGGGACAGTCGGGATCTCTGGAAACACCATATATTTT. The chain combines TRBV3-1 (or the pseudogene TRBV3-2) with TRBJ1-3, with 7 bases identical to TRBD1. Germline CDR1 is LGHDT and CDR2 is YNNKEL (reference sequence). This CDR3 contains 17 residues. The V segment lost 4 bases and the J segment 0 bases; nucleotides outside the gene matches: 9.

This sequence joins TRBV7-8 and TRBJ2-5; 9 bases match TRBD1. CDR3 length equals 13 residues. V shed 8 bases, J shed 3 bases, and the junction held 4 bases outside the gene matches. Germline CDR1 SGHVS, CDR2 FQNEAQ. The CDR3 coding sequence is TGTGCCAGCGGACAGGGGATAAAAGAGACCCAGTACTTC. Its protein is CASGQGIKETQYF.

The V call is TRBV28, the J call TRBJ2-3; 7 bases are a match to TRBD1. Germline-derived CDR1 and CDR2 are MDHEN and SYDVKM. This CDR3 has 12 amino acids. V trimming: 5 bases; J trimming: 14 bases; junction bases outside the gene matches: 10. The CDR3 region is CASSIVRQGWYF. In DNA, the CDR3 is TGTGCCAGCAGTATCGTCCGACAGGGTTGGTATTTT.

The chain's CDR3 is CASSRTGGSQYF. For the CDR3, the DNA is TGTGCCAGCAGTAGGACAGGGGGGTCCCAGTACTTC. V gene TRBV2 combines with J gene TRBJ2-5; 10 nucleotides agree with TRBD1. This CDR3 region has 12 residues. Germline lookup yields CDR1 SNHLY and CDR2 FYNNEI. The J segment lost 9 bases and the V segment lost 5 bases, leaving 3 bases of the junction unmatched.

The chain uses TRBV24-1 and TRBJ2-5, with 9 bases fitting TRBD1. Germline loops: CDR1 KGHDR, CDR2 SFDVKD. The CDR3 runs to 16 residues. V lost 4 bases, J lost 7 bases, and 12 bases stayed unmatched. The CDR3 bases are TGTGCCACCAGTGACCCGGGACAGGGTGTGGTTGGGACCCAGTACTTC. Translating gives CATSDPGQGVVGTQYF.

This clone turned up a few times. The chain combines TRBV28 with TRBJ1-2; 7 bases are a match to TRBD1. The germline V gene has CDR1 MDHEN and CDR2 SYDVKM. There are 16 residues in the CDR3. Unmatched junction bases numbered 8, after V lost 3 bases and J lost 1 base. CDR3: CASSFRTGRYNYGYTF. CDR3 nucleotides: TGTGCCAGCAGTTTTCGGACAGGCCGTTATAACTATGGCTACACCTTC.

The chain employs TRBV5-1 and TRBJ2-7; no reliable D call. Trimming took 0 bases from V and 4 from J, leaving 23 bases between them. The germline V gene encodes CDR1 SGHRS and CDR2 YFSETQ. CDR3 length: 18 residues. DNA for the CDR3: TGCGCCAGCAGCTTGGGTATAAAGTTCCGGTCCCCCGGGTACGAGCAGTACTTC. Translated: CASSLGIKFRSPGYEQYF.

The chain joins TRBV6-5 to TRBJ2-1, with 12 bases lining up with TRBD2. V shed 0 bases and J 5 bases; nucleotides not matched to a gene: 2. The CDR3 loop spans 16 amino acids. The germline CDR1 and CDR2 sequences are MNHEY and SVGAGI. The CDR3 DNA reads TGTGCCAGCAGTTACTCTGGACTAGCGGGAAACAATGAGCAGTTCTTC. This sequence encodes CASSYSGLAGNNEQFF.

This chain uses TRBV28 with TRBJ2-1; the match to TRBD1 covers 9 bases. From germline, CDR1 is MDHEN and CDR2 SYDVKM. V shed 5 bases, J shed 7 bases, and the junction held 27 bases outside the gene matches. There are 21 residues in the CDR3. The CDR3 nucleotides read TGTGCCAGCAGTCCCACGATAATGACAGGGGGTTGGCGTGAGGGGTGGAATGAGCAGTTCTTC. Its protein product is CASSPTIMTGGWREGWNEQFF.

J is TRBJ1-1 and V is TRBV9; 9 nucleotides line up with TRBD1. CDR1 is SGDLS, CDR2 YYNGEE, per germline. The trim removed 4 bases at V and 5 bases at J, leaving 9 bases unmatched. The CDR3 contains 15 residues. The CDR3 DNA follows: TGTGCCAGCAGCATCGCAACAGGGGGCTGGACTGAAGCTTTCTTT. This encodes CASSIATGGWTEAFF.

The chain is built from TRBV27 and TRBJ2-3; 9 bases align to TRBD2. The CDR3 length is 17 residues. The germline V gene has CDR1 MNHEY and CDR2 SMNVEV (reference sequence). V was clipped by 4 bases and J by 0 bases; unmatched bases: 8. The CDR3 region is CASSSPLAGISTDTQYF. The CDR3 DNA reads as TGTGCCAGCAGTTCCCCCCTAGCGGGGATTAGCACAGATACGCAGTATTTT.

This sequence joins TRBV7-9 and TRBJ2-7; D possibly corresponds to TRBD2 (5 bases). Trimming cost V 5 bases and J 2 bases, with 19 bases left between them. The V gene's germline CDR1 is SEHNR and CDR2 FQNEAQ (reference sequence). This CDR3 region has 16 residues. CDR3 coding DNA: TGTGCCAGCAGCCCGCAGTCGTGGACGGGGACCTACGAGCAGTACTTC. This sequence encodes CASSPQSWTGTYEQYF. The full variable domain, with the rest looked up from reference TRBV7-9 and TRBJ2-7, is DTGVSQNPRHKITKRGQNVTFRCDPISEHNRLYWYRQTLGQGPEFLTYFQNEAQLEKSRLLSDRFSAERPKGSFSTLEIQRTEQGDSAMYLCASSPQSWTGTYEQYFGPGTRLTVT.

The chain couples TRBV9 to TRBJ2-2; tentative D call: TRBD2 (6 bases). V was clipped by 3 bases and J by 4 bases, with 13 bases between them. Germline loops: CDR1 SGDLS, CDR2 YYNGEE. This CDR3 is built from 15 residues. The CDR3 nucleotides are TGTGCCAGCAGCGCTCCCCCGGAGGGCACCGGGGAGCTGTTTTTT. Translating it yields CASSAPPEGTGELFF.

The chain has TRBV9 and TRBJ1-3; D call uncertain. Germline CDR1 and CDR2: SGDLS and YYNGEE. The CDR3 sequence is 13 residues long. The germline V and J ends were trimmed by 5 bases and 9 bases, with 15 bases remaining between them. The CDR3 bases are TGTGCCAGCAGGGCTTCCGGGGAGATCACCATATATTTT. Protein sequence: CASRASGEITIYF.

The gene calls are TRBV6-1 and TRBJ1-6; maybe TRBD1 (6 bases). Trimming took 2 bases from V and 6 from J, leaving 11 bases between them. Germline V gives CDR1 MNHNS, CDR2 SASEGT. CDR3 length equals 15 residues. The CDR3 is CASSEQGRINSPLHF. The CDR3 nucleotides are TGTGCCAGCAGTGAACAGGGGCGAATTAATTCACCCCTCCACTTT.